This TCR beta chain was retrieved from a study of T-cell reconstitution after alpha-beta-depleted transplantation in children. The CDR3 is made up of 12 amino acids. Germline V gives CDR1 SGHRS, CDR2 YFSETQ. There are many counts of this clonotype. The junction shows a germline mismatch at one end, possibly a read error. The authors prepared the TCRbeta library with unique molecular identifiers. One entry per CDR3 protein, called by TCRdb with MiXCR from the PCR reads. This table holds some 550,000 distinct CDR3 sequences, around 17% found once. This clonotype was obtained from a human donor who donated a stem cell graft to a child with acute lymphoblastic leukemia. The chain couples TRBV5-1 to TRBJ2-7; possibly TRBD1 or TRBD2 for D (5 bases each). The source material was PBMCs from the stem cell graft donor, sampled from the stem cell graft. In DNA, the CDR3 is TGTGCCAGCAGCTTGGGGGCCTACGAGCAGTACTTC. Its protein product is CASSLGAYEQYF.